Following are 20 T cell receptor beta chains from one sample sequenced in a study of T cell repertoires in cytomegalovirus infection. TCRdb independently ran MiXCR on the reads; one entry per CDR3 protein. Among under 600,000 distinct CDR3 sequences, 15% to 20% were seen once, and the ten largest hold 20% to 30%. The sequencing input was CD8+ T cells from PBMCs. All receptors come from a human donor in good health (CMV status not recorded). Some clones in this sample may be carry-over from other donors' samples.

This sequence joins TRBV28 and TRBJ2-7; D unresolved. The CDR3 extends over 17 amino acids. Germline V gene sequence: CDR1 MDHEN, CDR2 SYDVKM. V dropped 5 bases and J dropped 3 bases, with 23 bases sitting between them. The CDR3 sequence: CASSRRDVFPKDYEQYF. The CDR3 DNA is TGTGCCAGCAGTCGACGCGACGTTTTTCCAAAAGACTACGAGCAGTACTTC.

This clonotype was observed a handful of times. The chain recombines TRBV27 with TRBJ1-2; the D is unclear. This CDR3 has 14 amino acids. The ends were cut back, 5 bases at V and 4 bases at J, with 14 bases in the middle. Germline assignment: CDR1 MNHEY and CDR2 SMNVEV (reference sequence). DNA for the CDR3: TGTGCCAGCAGTGCGGGGTATGGAGCCTATGGCTACACCTTC. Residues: CASSAGYGAYGYTF.

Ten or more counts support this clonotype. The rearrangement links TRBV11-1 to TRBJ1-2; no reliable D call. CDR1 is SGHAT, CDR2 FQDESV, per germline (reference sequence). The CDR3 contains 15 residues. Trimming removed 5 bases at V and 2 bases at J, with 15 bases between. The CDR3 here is CASSKGSLRNYGYTF. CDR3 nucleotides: TGTGCCAGCAGCAAGGGATCTCTAAGGAACTATGGCTACACCTTC.

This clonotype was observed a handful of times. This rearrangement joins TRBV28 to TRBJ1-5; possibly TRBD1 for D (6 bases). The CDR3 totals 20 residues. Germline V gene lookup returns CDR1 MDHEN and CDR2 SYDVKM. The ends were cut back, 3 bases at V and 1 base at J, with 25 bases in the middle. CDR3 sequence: CASSFQLTGLGDFSNQPQHF. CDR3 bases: TGTGCCAGCAGTTTTCAATTAACAGGGTTGGGAGATTTCAGCAATCAGCCCCAGCATTTT.

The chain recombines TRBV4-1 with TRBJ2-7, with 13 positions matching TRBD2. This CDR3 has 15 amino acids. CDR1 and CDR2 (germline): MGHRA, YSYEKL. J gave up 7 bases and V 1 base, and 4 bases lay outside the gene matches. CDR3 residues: CASSQGLAGGDEQYF. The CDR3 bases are TGCGCCAGCAGCCAAGGACTAGCGGGAGGTGATGAGCAGTACTTC.

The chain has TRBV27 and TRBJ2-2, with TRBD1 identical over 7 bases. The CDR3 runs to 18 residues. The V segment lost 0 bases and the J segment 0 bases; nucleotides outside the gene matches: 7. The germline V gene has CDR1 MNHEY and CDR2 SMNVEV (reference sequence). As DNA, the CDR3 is TGTGCCAGCAGTTTATCGCCGACAGGGCCGGCGAACACCGGGGAGCTGTTTTTT. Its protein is CASSLSPTGPANTGELFF.

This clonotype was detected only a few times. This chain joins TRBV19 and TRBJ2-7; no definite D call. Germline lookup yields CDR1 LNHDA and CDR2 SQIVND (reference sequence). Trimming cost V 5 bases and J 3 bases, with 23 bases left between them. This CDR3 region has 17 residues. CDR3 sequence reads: CASSVTLRETLHYEQYF. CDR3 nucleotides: TGTGCCAGTAGTGTGACCCTCCGCGAAACACTGCACTACGAGCAGTACTTC.

The CDR3 DNA follows: TGTGCCAGCCGAGATCTCCTCGGGGATGGGGAGACCCAGTACTTC. It translates to CASRDLLGDGETQYF. This rearrangement joins TRBV19 to TRBJ2-5, with D possibly matching TRBD2 (5 bases). This CDR3 has 15 amino acids. Trimming cost V 9 bases and J 5 bases, with 22 bases left between them. CDR1 and CDR2 from the germline V gene are LNHDA and SQIVND (reference sequence).

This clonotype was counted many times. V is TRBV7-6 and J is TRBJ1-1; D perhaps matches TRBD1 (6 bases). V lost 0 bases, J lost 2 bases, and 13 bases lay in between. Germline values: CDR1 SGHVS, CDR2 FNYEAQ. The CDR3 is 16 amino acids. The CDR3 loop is CASSLASIQGNTEAFF. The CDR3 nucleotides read TGTGCCAGCAGCTTAGCCTCAATACAGGGTAACACTGAAGCTTTCTTT.

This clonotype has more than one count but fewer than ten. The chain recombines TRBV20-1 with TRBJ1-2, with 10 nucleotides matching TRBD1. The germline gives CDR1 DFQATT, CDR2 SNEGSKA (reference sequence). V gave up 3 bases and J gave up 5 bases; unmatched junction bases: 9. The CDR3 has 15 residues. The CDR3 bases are TGCAGTGCTAGGTCCGACAGGGGGCAAAATTATGGCTACACCTTC. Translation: CSARSDRGQNYGYTF.

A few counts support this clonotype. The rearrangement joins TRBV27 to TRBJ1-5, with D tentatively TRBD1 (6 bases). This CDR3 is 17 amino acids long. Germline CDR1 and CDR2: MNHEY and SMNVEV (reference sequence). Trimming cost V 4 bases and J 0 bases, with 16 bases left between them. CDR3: CASSSRGGLISNQPQHF. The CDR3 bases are TGTGCCAGCAGTTCCCGAGGGGGGCTAATTAGCAATCAGCCCCAGCATTTT.

The CDR3 DNA sequence: TGCAGCGTTCGGGCGCTAGCGGCAAACACCGGGGAGCTGTTTTTT. Its translation: CSVRALAANTGELFF. V and J are TRBV29-1 and TRBJ2-2, with 7 bases aligning to TRBD2. CDR1 is SQVTM and CDR2 is ANQGSEA in the germline V gene. This CDR3 has 15 residues. Trimming removed 5 bases from V and 2 bases from J; junction bases left unmatched: 8.

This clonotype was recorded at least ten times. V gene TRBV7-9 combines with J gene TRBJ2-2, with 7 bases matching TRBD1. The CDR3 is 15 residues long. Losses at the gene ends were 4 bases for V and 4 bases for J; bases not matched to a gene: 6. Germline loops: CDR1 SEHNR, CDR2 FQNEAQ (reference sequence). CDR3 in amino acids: CASSSRGMATGELFF. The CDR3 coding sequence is TGTGCCAGCAGCTCCAGGGGGATGGCCACCGGGGAGCTGTTTTTT. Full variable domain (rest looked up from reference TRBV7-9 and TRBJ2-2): DTGVSQNPRHKITKRGQNVTFRCDPISEHNRLYWYRQTLGQGPEFLTYFQNEAQLEKSRLLSDRFSAERPKGSFSTLEIQRTEQGDSAMYLCASSSRGMATGELFFGEGSRLTVL.

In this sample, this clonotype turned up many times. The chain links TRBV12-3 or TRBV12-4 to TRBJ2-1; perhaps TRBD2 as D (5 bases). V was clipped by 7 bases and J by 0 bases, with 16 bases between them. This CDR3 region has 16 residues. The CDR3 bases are TGTGCCAGCACCCACCCGGAGGCCCCCTCCTACAATGAGCAGTTCTTC. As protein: CASTHPEAPSYNEQFF.

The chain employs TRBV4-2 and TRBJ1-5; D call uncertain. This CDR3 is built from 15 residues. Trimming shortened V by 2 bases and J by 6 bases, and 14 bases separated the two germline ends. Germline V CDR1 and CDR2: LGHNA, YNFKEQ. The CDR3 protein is CASSQRVAGVQPQHF. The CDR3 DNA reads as TGTGCCAGCAGCCAAAGGGTGGCGGGCGTTCAGCCCCAGCATTTT.

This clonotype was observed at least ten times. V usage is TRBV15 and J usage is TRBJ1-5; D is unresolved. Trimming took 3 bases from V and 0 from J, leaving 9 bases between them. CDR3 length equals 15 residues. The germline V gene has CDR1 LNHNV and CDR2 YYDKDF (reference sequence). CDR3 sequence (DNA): TGTGCCACCAGCAGGGACGGCAATAGCAATCAGCCCCAGCATTTT. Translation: CATSRDGNSNQPQHF.

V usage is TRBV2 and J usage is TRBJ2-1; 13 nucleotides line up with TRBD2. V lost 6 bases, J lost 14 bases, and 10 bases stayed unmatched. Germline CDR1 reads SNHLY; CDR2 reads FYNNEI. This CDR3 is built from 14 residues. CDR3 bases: TGTGCCAGCAGGGAGGGACTAGCGGGGTTGTTAAAGTTCTTC. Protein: CASREGLAGLLKFF.

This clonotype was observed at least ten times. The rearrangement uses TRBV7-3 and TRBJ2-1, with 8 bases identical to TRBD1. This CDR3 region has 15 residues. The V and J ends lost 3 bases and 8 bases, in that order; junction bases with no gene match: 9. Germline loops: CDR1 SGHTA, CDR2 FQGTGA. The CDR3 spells CASSFGQGAGDEQFF. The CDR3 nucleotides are TGTGCCAGCAGCTTTGGACAGGGCGCCGGGGATGAGCAGTTCTTC.

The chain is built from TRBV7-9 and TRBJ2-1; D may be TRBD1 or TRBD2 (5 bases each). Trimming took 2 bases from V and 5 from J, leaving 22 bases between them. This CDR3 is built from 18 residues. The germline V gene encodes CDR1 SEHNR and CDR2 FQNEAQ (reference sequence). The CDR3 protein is CASSLHLGGPGMDNEQFF. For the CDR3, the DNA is TGTGCCAGCAGCTTACATCTTGGGGGTCCCGGGATGGACAATGAGCAGTTCTTC.

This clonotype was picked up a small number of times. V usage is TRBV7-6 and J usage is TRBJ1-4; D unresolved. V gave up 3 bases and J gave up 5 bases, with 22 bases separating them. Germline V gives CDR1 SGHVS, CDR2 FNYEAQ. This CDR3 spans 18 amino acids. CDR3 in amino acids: CASSFSPRLSVKNEKLFF. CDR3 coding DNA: TGTGCCAGCAGCTTCTCGCCTCGACTATCGGTCAAGAATGAAAAACTGTTTTTT.